One sample yielded the 32 T cell receptor beta chains listed below, sequenced in a study of OX40 agonist ivuxolimab in advanced cancers. Using immunoSEQ multiplex PCR, the repertoire was profiled, and TCRdb retains in-frame clones only, with some absent. The sample records some 62,000 clones, around 74% being singletons. Sequencing was performed on CD4+ or CD8+ T cells sorted from blood, taken in a trial of the OX40 agonist ivuxolimab. These receptors were collected from an adult with an advanced solid tumor such as melanoma, head and neck, liver or kidney cancer.

The chain recombines TRBV2 with TRBJ1-1; a possible D gene is TRBD1 (5 bases). This CDR3 contains 13 residues. Germline CDR1 and CDR2: SNHLY and FYNNEI. The germline V and J ends were trimmed by 8 bases and 0 bases, with 10 bases remaining between them. CDR3 nucleotides: TGTGCCAGCCAGGGCGAAATGAACACTGAAGCTTTCTTT. Encoded protein: CASQGEMNTEAFF.

The genes are TRBV7-9 and TRBJ2-2; 10 nucleotides line up with TRBD2. From germline, CDR1 is SEHNR and CDR2 FQNEAQ (reference sequence). Trimming at V came to 2 bases and at J to 1 base, leaving 10 bases not matched to a gene. The CDR3 has 19 amino acids. This CDR3 reads CASSLRTSGTALNTGELFF. CDR3 DNA: TGTGCCAGCAGCTTACGGACTAGCGGAACTGCCTTGAACACCGGGGAGCTGTTTTTT.

The gene calls are TRBV5-6 and TRBJ2-5; the D gene could be TRBD1 or TRBD2 (5 bases each). The V end was cut by 3 bases, the J end by 5 bases, with 11 bases between. Germline lookup yields CDR1 SGHDT and CDR2 YYEEEE. The CDR3 extends over 13 amino acids. CDR3 DNA sequence: TGTGCCAGCAGCTGGGGGTTGGCGGAGACCCAGTACTTC. It yields the protein CASSWGLAETQYF.

The V gene is TRBV5-4, the J gene TRBJ2-1, with D perhaps matching TRBD2 (6 bases). V dropped 0 bases and J dropped 4 bases, with 8 bases sitting between them. Germline V gene sequence: CDR1 SGHNT, CDR2 YYREEE (reference sequence). The length of the CDR3 is 14 residues. The DNA for the CDR3 is TGTGCCAGCAGCTTGGGGGGGGATTACAATGAGCAGTTCTTC. Its protein is CASSLGGDYNEQFF.

The J gene is TRBJ1-4, the V gene TRBV4-3; D gene uncertain. The germline V gene has CDR1 LGHNA and CDR2 YSLEER. Trimming shortened V by 4 bases and J by 8 bases, and 11 bases separated the two germline ends. This CDR3 has 13 residues. The DNA of the CDR3 is TGCGCCAGCAGCCTTGACATATCGGAAAAACTGTTTTTT. Amino acid sequence: CASSLDISEKLFF.

This rearrangement joins TRBV28 to TRBJ2-2; the match to TRBD1 covers 8 bases. Germline V lookup: CDR1 MDHEN, CDR2 SYDVKM. V gave up 6 bases and J gave up 8 bases; unmatched junction bases: 5. The CDR3 sequence is 13 residues long. In nucleotides, the CDR3 is TGTGCCAGCAGCTCCGGACAGGGAGGGGAGCTGTTTTTT. This gives the protein CASSSGQGGELFF.

The chain links TRBV7-2 to TRBJ2-1; D is possibly TRBD1 (5 bases). The CDR3 length is 14 residues. Germline-derived CDR1 and CDR2 are SGHTA and FQGNSA. The V gene lost 5 bases and the J gene lost 0 bases, with 8 bases spanning the gap. As DNA, the CDR3 is TGTGCCAGCAGCGCAAGGGGCTCCTACAATGAGCAGTTCTTC. Translation gives CASSARGSYNEQFF. Together with reference TRBV7-2 and TRBJ2-1, the CDR3 gives the full variable domain: GAGVSQSPSNKVTEKGKDVELRCDPISGHTALYWYRQSLGQGLEFLIYFQGNSAPDKSGLPSDRFSAERTGGSVSTLTIQRTQQEDSAVYLCASSARGSYNEQFFGPGTRLTVL.

The chain carries TRBV6-6 and TRBJ2-3, with 8 bases that match TRBD2. This CDR3 contains 15 residues. Germline V gene sequence: CDR1 MNHNY, CDR2 SVGAGI (reference sequence). J was trimmed by 4 bases and V by 6 bases; bases with no gene match: 9. The chain's CDR3 is CASSRPGLEADTQYF. The CDR3 DNA sequence: TGTGCCAGCAGCCGACCGGGACTAGAGGCAGATACGCAGTATTTT.

The chain joins TRBV6-1 to TRBJ1-2; TRBD1 is a possible D gene (5 bases). Germline CDR1 is MNHNS and CDR2 is SASEGT. V dropped 7 bases and J dropped 3 bases, with 18 bases sitting between them. CDR3 length: 15 residues. Here the CDR3 reads CASIGEGLGDYGYTF. The CDR3 DNA reads TGTGCCAGCATCGGTGAGGGGCTTGGTGACTATGGCTACACCTTC.

CDR3 DNA sequence: TGCAGCGTTGTTGAAGGGGCGCAGTACTTC. This gives the protein CSVVEGAQYF. The chain combines TRBV29-1 with TRBJ2-7; D possibly corresponds to TRBD1 (5 bases). Germline loops: CDR1 SQVTM, CDR2 ANQGSEA. V dropped 4 bases and J dropped 9 bases, with 10 bases sitting between them. The CDR3 is 10 residues long.

The chain links TRBV27 to TRBJ2-2; unclear D gene. This CDR3 is 12 amino acids long. The germline V gene has CDR1 MNHEY and CDR2 SMNVEV (reference sequence). Trimming removed 4 bases at V and 6 bases at J, with 6 bases between. In nucleotides, the CDR3 is TGTGCCAGCAGTTCCCCCTCCGGGGAGCTGTTTTTT. The encoded protein is CASSSPSGELFF.

The chain is built from TRBV6-1 and TRBJ1-2; a possible D gene is TRBD1 (5 bases). Trimming pared 8 bases from V and 5 bases from J, leaving 15 bases between. Germline CDR1 reads MNHNS; CDR2 reads SASEGT. This CDR3 has 13 residues. The CDR3 loop is CASLRGDPYGYTF. CDR3 DNA: TGTGCCAGCCTTCGTGGGGACCCTTATGGCTACACCTTC.

About this clone: The junction does not match germline at one end; this may be a read error. This rearrangement joins TRBV7-7 to TRBJ2-7; D might be TRBD1 or TRBD2, each matching 5 bases. This CDR3 comprises 13 residues. The germline V gene has CDR1 SSHAT and CDR2 FNYEAQ (reference sequence). The CDR3 DNA follows: TGTGCTAGCAGCGCTCCAGGGAGTCGCGAGCAGTACTTC. Residues: CASSAPGSREQYF. Looking up the rest from reference TRBV7-7 and TRBJ2-7 gives the full variable domain: GAGVSQSPRYKVTKRGQDVTLRCDPISSHATLYWYQQALGQGPEFLTYFNYEAQPDKSGLPSDRFSAERPEGSISTLTIQRTEQRDSAMYRCASSAPGSREQYFGPGTRLTVT.

This chain joins TRBV27 and TRBJ1-4, with 7 positions matching TRBD1. Unmatched junction bases numbered 7, after V lost 4 bases and J lost 5 bases. This CDR3 region has 15 residues. Germline-derived CDR1 and CDR2 are MNHEY and SMNVEV (reference sequence). In DNA form, the CDR3 reads TGTGCCAGCAGTTACCAGGGGGGTCTCAATGAAAAACTGTTTTTT. Amino acids: CASSYQGGLNEKLFF.

The chain carries TRBV7-8 and TRBJ2-3; the match to TRBD2 covers 9 bases. Trimming took 6 bases from V and 5 from J; bases not matched to a gene: 9. Germline CDR1 SGHVS, CDR2 FQNEAQ. The CDR3 covers 15 residues. CDR3 bases: TGTGCCAGCAGTGCCGAGGCGGGAGGGATAGATACGCAGTATTTT. This sequence encodes CASSAEAGGIDTQYF.

The chain recombines TRBV10-1 with TRBJ2-5; possibly TRBD1 or TRBD2 for D (5 bases each). The CDR3 spans 15 residues. V lost 6 bases to trimming and J lost 2 bases, with 16 bases between them. From germline, CDR1 is WNHNN and CDR2 SYGVQD (reference sequence). The CDR3 sequence is CASSRNRDPQETQYF. The DNA of the CDR3 is TGCGCCAGCAGCCGAAACCGGGACCCACAAGAGACCCAGTACTTC.

The chain uses TRBV7-9 and TRBJ1-1; no clear D gene. This CDR3 spans 16 amino acids. Germline CDR1 reads SEHNR; CDR2 reads FQNEAQ (reference sequence). The germline V and J ends were trimmed by 4 bases and 1 base, with 16 bases remaining between them. This CDR3 reads CASSSKVPHRNTEAFF. CDR3 DNA sequence: TGTGCCAGCAGCTCAAAGGTTCCACACAGGAACACTGAAGCTTTCTTT.

The J gene is TRBJ2-1, the V gene TRBV5-6; 8 nucleotides agree with TRBD2. The CDR3 spans 17 residues. Germline-derived CDR1 and CDR2 are SGHDT and YYEEEE. With 0 bases clipped from V and 5 bases from J, the junction kept 10 bases outside the gene matches. CDR3 loop: CASSLGFAGGRDNEQFF. For the CDR3, the DNA is TGTGCCAGCAGCTTGGGTTTTGCGGGGGGACGCGACAATGAGCAGTTCTTC.

The chain links TRBV6-5 to TRBJ2-4, with TRBD1 identical over 9 bases. The CDR3 runs to 14 residues. Germline lookup yields CDR1 MNHEY and CDR2 SVGAGI. J gave up 16 bases and V 4 bases, and 14 bases lay outside the gene matches. The CDR3 spells CASSFDPGDRVLYF. The CDR3 DNA is TGTGCCAGCAGTTTCGACCCGGGGGACAGGGTTCTCTACTTC.

V is TRBV7-2 and J is TRBJ1-1; 8 positions match TRBD1. The CDR3 runs to 16 residues. V lost 5 bases to trimming and J lost 1 base; unmatched junction nucleotides: 9. CDR1 is SGHTA and CDR2 is FQGNSA in the germline V gene. The CDR3 DNA reads as TGTGCCAGCAGCATATCCGGGACAGGACGGAACACTGAAGCTTTCTTT. The encoded protein is CASSISGTGRNTEAFF.

The chain uses TRBV6-5 and TRBJ2-5, with a weak D call TRBD1 (6 bases). The CDR3 runs 15 residues. CDR1 MNHEY and CDR2 SVGAGI come from the germline V gene. Trimming removed 6 bases at V and 5 bases at J, with 19 bases between. DNA of the CDR3: TGTGCCAGCAGACCGACACAGGGTCCATGGGAGACCCAGTACTTC. Translation gives CASRPTQGPWETQYF.

CDR3 sequence: CASSQERGGRGNTIYF. CDR3 in DNA: TGCGCCAGCAGCCAAGAGCGAGGGGGAAGAGGAAACACCATATATTTT. The chain recombines TRBV4-1 with TRBJ1-3, with D possibly matching TRBD1 (6 bases). The V gene's germline CDR1 is MGHRA and CDR2 YSYEKL. This CDR3 is built from 16 residues. Trimming took 0 bases from V and 4 from J, leaving 13 bases between them.

This clone was recorded a few times. This sequence joins TRBV19 and TRBJ1-2; D not certain. The CDR3 consists of 13 residues. Trimming stripped 3 bases from V and 4 bases from J, with 9 bases between. The germline V gene has CDR1 LNHDA and CDR2 SQIVND (reference sequence). Here the CDR3 reads CASSIESSYGYTF. The CDR3, as DNA: TGTGCCAGTAGTATTGAGTCGTCCTATGGCTACACCTTC. Full variable domain (remainder filled in from reference TRBV19 and TRBJ1-2): DGGITQSPKYLFRKEGQNVTLSCEQNLNHDAMYWYRQDPGQGLRLIYYSQIVNDFQKGDIAEGYSVSREKKESFPLTVTSAQKNPTAFYLCASSIESSYGYTFGSGTRLTVV.

V gene TRBV4-3 combines with J gene TRBJ1-2, with 9 bases that match TRBD1. Germline V lookup: CDR1 LGHNA, CDR2 YSLEER. The CDR3 consists of 15 residues. Trimming removed 0 bases from V and 8 bases from J; junction bases left unmatched: 7. As DNA, the CDR3 is TGCGCCAGCAGCCAAGATTTGGGACAGGGTAGAGGCTACACCTTC. This translates into CASSQDLGQGRGYTF.

This clone has a handful of counts. The gene calls are TRBV7-6 and TRBJ2-1; TRBD2 is a possible D gene (7 bases). Trimming shortened V by 5 bases and J by 10 bases, and 15 bases separated the two germline ends. Germline-derived CDR1 and CDR2 are SGHVS and FNYEAQ. The CDR3 extends over 13 amino acids. This CDR3 reads CASSPGGQSEQFF. The CDR3 DNA follows: TGTGCCAGCAGCCCCGGGGGGCAGAGCGAGCAGTTCTTC.

The genes are TRBV15 and TRBJ2-1; 11 positions agree with TRBD2. The germline V gene has CDR1 LNHNV and CDR2 YYDKDF (reference sequence). The CDR3 sequence is 16 residues long. V lost 2 bases and J lost 4; bases outside the gene matches: 4. The DNA of the CDR3 is TGTGCCACCAGCAGACCGGGACTAGCGGCTTACAATGAGCAGTTCTTC. Its protein is CATSRPGLAAYNEQFF.

The CDR3 DNA follows: TGTGCCAGCAGTGACGGGGGACAGCTAAATGAGCAGTTCTTC. Translated, it gives CASSDGGQLNEQFF. The chain has TRBV6-4 and TRBJ2-1; 7 bases match TRBD1. The CDR3 sequence is 14 residues long. The germline V gene has CDR1 MRHNA and CDR2 SNTAGT. The junction had 5 bases not matched to a gene; V was cut back by 2 bases and J by 7 bases.

The chain carries TRBV6-5 and TRBJ2-5; tentatively, D is TRBD1 (5 bases). The CDR3 covers 13 residues. CDR1 and CDR2 from the germline V gene are MNHEY and SVGAGI. Trimming shortened V by 4 bases and J by 5 bases, and 11 bases separated the two germline ends. The CDR3: CASSWTPTETQYF. DNA of the CDR3: TGTGCCAGCAGTTGGACACCAACGGAGACCCAGTACTTC.

This chain uses TRBV2 with TRBJ2-1; D remains unclear. V was clipped by 6 bases and J by 16 bases, with 13 bases between them. CDR1 and CDR2 from the germline V gene are SNHLY and FYNNEI. CDR3 size: 10 residues. CDR3 loop: CASRGSNLFF. The DNA of the CDR3 is TGTGCCAGCAGAGGATCGAACCTTTTCTTC.

The chain has TRBV21-1 and TRBJ2-1; the table names TRBD2, a call not compared with the DNA. TRBV21-1 is a recognized pseudogene. This CDR3 is built from 21 residues. CDR3 coding DNA: TGTGCCAGCAGCAAAGCGGGAGGGACTAGCGGGAGAGGGAGCTCCTACAATGAGCAGTTCTTC. Translating gives CASSKAGGTSGRGSSYNEQFF.

V and J are TRBV6-5 and TRBJ1-5; D perhaps matches TRBD1 (6 bases). The V end lost 4 bases, the J end lost 5 bases, and 15 bases lay between the germline ends. The V gene's germline CDR1 is MNHEY and CDR2 SVGAGI. The CDR3 is 15 amino acids. In DNA, the CDR3 is TGTGCCAGCAGTTCCACCGGGGGGGGGCATCAGCCCCAGCATTTT. Protein product: CASSSTGGGHQPQHF.

V is TRBV27 and J is TRBJ1-5, with 9 bases aligning to TRBD1. There are 14 residues in the CDR3. Germline V gene sequence: CDR1 MNHEY, CDR2 SMNVEV (reference sequence). V dropped 4 bases and J dropped 7; count of bases not matched to a gene: 5. In nucleotides, the CDR3 is TGTGCCAGCAGTTCCGGGACAGGGAGGCAGCCCCAGCATTTT. Its translation: CASSSGTGRQPQHF.